The rows below give T cell receptor beta chains drawn from one sample of a study of OX40 agonist ivuxolimab in advanced cancers. Assay used: immunoSEQ multiplex PCR; TCRdb lists only in-frame clones, some missing. The sample holds roughly 60,000 clones, 70% to 90% seen once. Sequencing used CD4+ or CD8+ T cells sorted from blood, obtained in a trial of the OX40 agonist ivuxolimab. These receptors came from an adult with an advanced solid tumor such as melanoma, head and neck, liver or kidney cancer. Both conserved end residues are part of each CDR3. A D gene is named only where the DNA matches it firmly. Size is omitted from some rows. Given values are once, few, many or a class for expanded clones.

>NA|TRBJ1-1|NA|TRBV5-1
TGCGCCAGCAGCTATCAGGCGGTTACTGAAGCTTTCTTT
CASSYQAVTEAFF
>NA|TRBJ2-3|NA|TRBV6-5
TGTGCCAGCAGTTACGGAGGCACCACAGATACGCAGTATTTT
CASSYGGTTDTQYF
>NA|TRBJ2-7|TRBD2|TRBV9
TGTGCCAGCAGCCCCATAGCGGGGACCTACGAGCAGTACTTC
CASSPIAGTYEQYF
>NA|TRBJ2-1|NA|TRBV2
TGTGCCAGCGCCAGGGGCGATGAGCAGTTCTTC
CASARGDEQFF
>NA|TRBJ1-3|NA|TRBV5-4
TGTGCCAGCACCGAGGCGGGGGCCTCTGGAAACACCATATATTTT
CASTEAGASGNTIYF
>NA|TRBJ2-7|TRBD1|TRBV4-1
TGCGCCAGCAGCCAAGCCCCGGGACAGGGTGCGTACGAGCAGTACTTC
CASSQAPGQGAYEQYF
>NA|TRBJ2-5|NA|TRBV20-1
TGCAGTGCTTGGGTCCGAAGGGAGCAGTACTTC
CSAWVRREQYF
>NA|TRBJ2-5|NA|TRBV2
TGTGCCAGCAGCCGACTACAGACCCAGTACTTC
CASSRLQTQYF
>NA|TRBJ1-4|TRBD1|TRBV5-1
TGCGCCAGCAGCTTGGCACAGGGGGCTGAAGATGAAAAACTGTTTTTT
CASSLAQGAEDEKLFF
>NA|TRBJ2-1|TRBD2|TRBV11-2
TGTGCCAGCACCGCCCGGCTAGCGGGGTACAATGAGCAGTTCTTC
CASTARLAGYNEQFF
>NA|TRBJ2-7|TRBD1|TRBV5-5
TGTGCCAGCAGCTTGGAGACAGGGAAGGTCCACGAGCAGTACTTC
CASSLETGKVHEQYF
>NA|TRBJ1-1|NA|TRBV9
TGTGCCAGCAGCCCGGGGGGGGCGAGAGGGAACACTGAAGCTTTCTTT
CASSPGGARGNTEAFF
>NA|TRBJ2-3|NA|TRBV7-8
TGTGCCAGCAGCTTAGGGTTAGGCACAGATACGCAGTATTTT
CASSLGLGTDTQYF
>NA|TRBJ1-1|NA|TRBV27
TGTGCCAGCGGACCCAGGTTAGGGAACACTGAAGCTTTCTTT
CASGPRLGNTEAFF
>NA|TRBJ2-7|NA|TRBV5-6
TGTGCCAGCAGCTCCCTAGGGGCACTATCGATCGACGAGCAGTACTTC
CASSSLGALSIDEQYF
>NA|TRBJ1-1|NA|TRBV30
TGTGCCTGGAGGTCGGTTGTTGCGTACACTGAAGCTTTCTTT
CAWRSVVAYTEAFF
>once|TRBJ2-7|NA|TRBV7-9
TGTGCCAGCAGCTCCCCTCTGAGGGAATCCAGTTACGAGCAGTACTTC
CASSSPLRESSYEQYF
>NA|TRBJ1-1|TRBD1|TRBV10-3
TGTGCCATCAGCGACCGGACAGGGCTGGAAACTGAAGCTTTCTTT
CAISDRTGLETEAFF
>many|TRBJ1-1|NA|TRBV11-2
TGTGCCAGCAGCTTAATATCCTCCCCGGGAAAGGAGGCCACTGAAGCTTTCTTT
CASSLISSPGKEATEAFF
>NA|TRBJ2-1|NA|TRBV19
TGTGCCAGTAGTATAGCAGACTGGTACAATGAGCAGTTCTTC
CASSIADWYNEQFF
>NA|TRBJ2-7|TRBD2|TRBV7-2
TGTGCCAGCAGCCAAAGGAGCGGGGGGTCAACCTACGAGCAGTACTTC
CASSQRSGGSTYEQYF
>NA|TRBJ2-1|TRBD1|TRBV9
TGTGCCAGCAGCGTAGCAGGGACAGGGGGCGATGAGCAGTTCTTC
CASSVAGTGGDEQFF
>NA|TRBJ1-2|NA|TRBV4-2
TGTGCCAGCAGCCAAAATAACCAGCCCACAGGGTATGGCTACACCTTC
CASSQNNQPTGYGYTF
>NA|TRBJ2-3|TRBD2|TRBV4-1
TGCGCCAGCAGCCAAGGCCCACTAGCGGGGGGAAGGGATACGCAGTATTTT
CASSQGPLAGGRDTQYF
>NA|TRBJ2-7|NA|TRBV30
TGTGCCTGGAGTGCTGGACGGAGAGCTTACGAGCAGTACTTC
CAWSAGRRAYEQYF
>NA|TRBJ2-1|NA|TRBV5-4
TGTGCCAGCAGCCGTGTTTCGTCCGGGTGGAATGAGCAGTTCTTC
CASSRVSSGWNEQFF
>NA|TRBJ2-5|NA|TRBV19
TGTGCCAGTAGTACTGGACAGAGAGGAGAGACCCAGTACTTC
CASSTGQRGETQYF
>NA|TRBJ1-2|NA|TRBV28
TGTGCCACCAAGACAGGCTCATATGGCTACACCTTC
CATKTGSYGYTF
>NA|TRBJ1-1|NA|TRBV6-4
TGTGCCAGCAGTGATCACGGTGGGGAGGCTTTCTTT
CASSDHGGEAFF
>NA|TRBJ2-7|TRBD2|TRBV4-2
TGTGCCAGCAGCCGAACTAGCGGGAATTACGAGCAGTACTTC
CASSRTSGNYEQYF
>NA|TRBJ2-4|NA|TRBV18
TGTGCCAGCTCACCACTCATGGGGGCGGAGGCCAAAAACATTCAGTACTTC
CASSPLMGAEAKNIQYF
>NA|TRBJ2-7|TRBD1|TRBV5-1
TGCGCCAGCAGCTTGGGCCCCAGGGGGTCGTACGAGCAGTACTTC
CASSLGPRGSYEQYF
>NA|TRBJ2-7|NA|TRBV5-1
TGCGCCAGCAGTCGGGAAGGGTACGAGCAGTACTTC
CASSREGYEQYF
>NA|TRBJ1-4|NA|TRBV28
TGTGCCAGCAGAGGAGGGCGTAACGAAAAACTGTTTTTT
CASRGGRNEKLFF
>NA|TRBJ2-1|TRBD2|TRBV11-1
TGTGCCAGCAGCCCCGGACTAGACGCGCGTGAGCAGTTCTTC
CASSPGLDAREQFF
>once|TRBJ1-6|TRBD1|TRBV6-1
TGTGCCAGCAGTGAAGCGCTTCCAGGGGGTAGTTCACCCCTCCACTTT
CASSEALPGGSSPLHF
>NA|TRBJ2-2|TRBD1|TRBV6-6
TGTGCCAGCAGCCGGACAGGAGGCGGGGAGCTGTTTTTT
CASSRTGGGELFF
>NA|TRBJ2-1|TRBD2|TRBV27
TGTGCCAGCAGTTTAAAGCGGGGGGGCCGGAATGAGCAGTTCTTC
CASSLKRGGRNEQFF
>NA|TRBJ2-1|TRBD2|TRBV11-3
TGTGCCAGCAGCCCCCGCGGGAGGGGAGGGGGCTCCTACAATGAGCAGTTCTTC
CASSPRGRGGGSYNEQFF
>NA|TRBJ1-1|NA|TRBV29-1
TGCAGCGTTGAACAGGGAACAACCGTGAACACTGAAGCTTTCTTT
CSVEQGTTVNTEAFF
>NA|TRBJ1-4|NA|TRBV7-2
TGTGCCAGCAGGTACAGGTTATCAACTAATGAAAAACTGTTTTTT
CASRYRLSTNEKLFF
>NA|TRBJ2-1|NA|TRBV21-1
TGTGCCAGCAGCTCCAAACCGACTAGCCGCGATTACAATGAGCAGTTCTTC
CASSSKPTSRDYNEQFF
>NA|TRBJ2-3|NA|TRBV19
TGTGCCAGTAGTGGAGCGACTCCTAGCACAGATACGCAGTATTTT
CASSGATPSTDTQYF
>NA|TRBJ1-1|TRBD1|TRBV27
TGTGCCAGCACCCCCGGACAGGGGAGTACTGAAGCTTTCTTT
CASTPGQGSTEAFF
>few|TRBJ2-3|NA|TRBV5-1
TGCGCCAGCAGCTTGGTGGCGAGCGGTTACACAGATACGCAGTATTTT
CASSLVASGYTDTQYF
>NA|TRBJ1-2|NA|TRBV6-1
TGTGCCAGCAGTGCCCGACAGGCCAGGAACTATGGCTACACCTTC
CASSARQARNYGYTF
>NA|TRBJ2-5|NA|TRBV11-3
TGTGCCAGCAGCACAGGGAGAGAGACCCAGTACTTC
CASSTGRETQYF
>NA|TRBJ2-3|TRBD1|TRBV18
TGTGCCAGCTCACCAGCCCGGGACAGTAGCACAGATACGCAGTATTTT
CASSPARDSSTDTQYF
>NA|TRBJ1-1|NA|TRBV29-1
TGCAGCGTTAAAGCCGGGACGGCGAACACTGAAGCTTTCTTT
CSVKAGTANTEAFF